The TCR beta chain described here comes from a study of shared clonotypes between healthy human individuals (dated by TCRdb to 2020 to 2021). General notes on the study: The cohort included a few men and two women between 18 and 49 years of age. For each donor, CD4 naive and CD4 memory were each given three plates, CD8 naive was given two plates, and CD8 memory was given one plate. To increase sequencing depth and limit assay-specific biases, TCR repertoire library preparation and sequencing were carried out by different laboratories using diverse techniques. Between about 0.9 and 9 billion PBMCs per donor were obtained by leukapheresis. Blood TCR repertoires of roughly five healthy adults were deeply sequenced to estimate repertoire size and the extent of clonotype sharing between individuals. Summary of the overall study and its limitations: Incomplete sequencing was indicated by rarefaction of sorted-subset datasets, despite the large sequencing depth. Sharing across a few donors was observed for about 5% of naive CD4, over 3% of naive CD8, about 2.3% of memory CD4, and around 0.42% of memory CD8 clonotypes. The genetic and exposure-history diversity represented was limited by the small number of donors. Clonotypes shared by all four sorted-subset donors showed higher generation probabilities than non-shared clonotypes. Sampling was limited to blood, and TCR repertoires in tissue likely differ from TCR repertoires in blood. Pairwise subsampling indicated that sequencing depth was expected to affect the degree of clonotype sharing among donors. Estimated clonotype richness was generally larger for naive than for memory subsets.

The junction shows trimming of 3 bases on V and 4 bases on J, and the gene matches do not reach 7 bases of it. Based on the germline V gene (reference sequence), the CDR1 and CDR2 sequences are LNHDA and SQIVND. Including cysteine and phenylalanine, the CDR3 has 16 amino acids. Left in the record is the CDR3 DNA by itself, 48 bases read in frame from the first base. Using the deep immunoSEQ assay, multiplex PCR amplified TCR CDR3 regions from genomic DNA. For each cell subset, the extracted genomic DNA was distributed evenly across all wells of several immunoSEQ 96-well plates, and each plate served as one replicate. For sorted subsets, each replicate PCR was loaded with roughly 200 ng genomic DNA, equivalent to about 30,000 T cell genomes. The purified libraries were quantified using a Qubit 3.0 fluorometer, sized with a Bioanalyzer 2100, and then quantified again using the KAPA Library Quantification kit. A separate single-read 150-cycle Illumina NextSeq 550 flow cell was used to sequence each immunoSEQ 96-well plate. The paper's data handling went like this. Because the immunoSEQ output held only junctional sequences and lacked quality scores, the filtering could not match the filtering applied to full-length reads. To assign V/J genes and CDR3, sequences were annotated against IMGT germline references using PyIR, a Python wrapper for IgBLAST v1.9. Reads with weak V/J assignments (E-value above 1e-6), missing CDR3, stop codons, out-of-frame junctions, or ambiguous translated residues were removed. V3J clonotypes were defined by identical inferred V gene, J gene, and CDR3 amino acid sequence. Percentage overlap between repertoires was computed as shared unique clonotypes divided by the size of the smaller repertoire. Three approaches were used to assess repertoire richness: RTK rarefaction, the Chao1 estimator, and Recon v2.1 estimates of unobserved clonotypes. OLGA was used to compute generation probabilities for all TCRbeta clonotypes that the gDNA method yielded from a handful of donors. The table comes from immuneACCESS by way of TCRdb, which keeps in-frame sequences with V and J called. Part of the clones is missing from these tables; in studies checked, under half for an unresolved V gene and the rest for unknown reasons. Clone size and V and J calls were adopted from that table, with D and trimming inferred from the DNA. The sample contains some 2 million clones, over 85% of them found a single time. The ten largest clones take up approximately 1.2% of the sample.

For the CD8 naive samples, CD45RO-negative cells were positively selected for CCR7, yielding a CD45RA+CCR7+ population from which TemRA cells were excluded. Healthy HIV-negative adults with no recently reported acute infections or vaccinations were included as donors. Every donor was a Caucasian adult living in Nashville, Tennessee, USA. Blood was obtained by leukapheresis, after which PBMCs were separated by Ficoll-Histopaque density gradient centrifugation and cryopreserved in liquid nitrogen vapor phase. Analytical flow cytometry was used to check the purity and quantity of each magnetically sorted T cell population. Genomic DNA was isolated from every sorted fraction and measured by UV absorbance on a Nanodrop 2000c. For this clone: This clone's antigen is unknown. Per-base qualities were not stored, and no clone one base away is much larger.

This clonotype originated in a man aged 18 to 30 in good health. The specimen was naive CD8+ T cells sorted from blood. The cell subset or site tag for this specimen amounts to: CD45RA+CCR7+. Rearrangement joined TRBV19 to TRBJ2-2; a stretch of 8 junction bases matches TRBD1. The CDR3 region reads CASSMPGGAGTGELFF. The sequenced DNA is TGTGCCAGTAGTATGCCAGGGGGCGCTGGCACCGGGGAGCTGTTTTTT.